These 5 T cell receptor beta chains originate from one sample sequenced in a study of T cell responses to AZD1222 COVID-19 vaccine (dated by TCRdb to the early 2020s). Receptors were amplified or captured by the immunoSEQ multiplex PCR assay. What TCRdb holds here is the immuneACCESS table cut down to in-frame rearrangements. Part of the clones is not present; checked against another copy, under half of the missing clones reflect an unresolved V gene, and the others are unexplained. For this sample there are approximately 170,000 clones; approximately 90% appear just once. The ten largest clones represent 6% to 8% of the sample. Read against the paper, the sample's time point label means: baseline before first vaccination. Sequencing used peripheral blood, obtained on day 0 of AZD1222 vaccination. These TCRs come from an adult in good health.

V and J are TRBV9 and TRBJ1-1; D is ambiguous. V dropped 0 bases and J dropped 8 bases, with 14 bases sitting between them. Germline V CDR1 and CDR2: SGDLS, YYNGEE. There are 14 residues in the CDR3. The CDR3 DNA reads TGTGCCAGCAGCGTAGACTCGGTTGGAAGGGAAGCTTTCTTT. Protein product: CASSVDSVGREAFF.

This sequence joins TRBV11-2 and TRBJ2-1; D possibly corresponds to TRBD2 (6 bases). V was cut by 5 bases and J by 11 bases, with 19 bases left in between. The CDR3 runs to 14 residues. Germline-derived CDR1 and CDR2 are SGHAT and FQNNGV. DNA of the CDR3: TGTGCCAGCAGCCCAGAGGGACTGCGTCTGAAGCAGTTCTTC. Protein sequence: CASSPEGLRLKQFF.

The chain links TRBV3-1 (or the pseudogene TRBV3-2) to TRBJ1-6, with D unclear. Germline CDR1 reads LGHDT; CDR2 reads YNNKEL (reference sequence). The germline V and J ends were trimmed by 1 base and 9 bases, with 7 bases remaining between them. The CDR3 has 13 amino acids. This chain's CDR3 is CASSQVVGSPLHF. CDR3 bases: TGTGCCAGCAGCCAAGTGGTGGGTTCACCCCTCCACTTT.

V usage is TRBV6-5 and J usage is TRBJ2-5; no definite D call. The CDR3 consists of 16 residues. Germline lookup yields CDR1 MNHEY and CDR2 SVGAGI. V shed 2 bases and J shed 4 bases, with 17 bases lying between them. The CDR3 region has the DNA TGTGCCAGCAGTTACCTGTCTTTTGGGATCGGAGAGACCCAGTACTTC. It yields the protein CASSYLSFGIGETQYF.

The V gene is TRBV28, the J gene TRBJ2-1, with D perhaps TRBD2 (6 bases). The germline V gene has CDR1 MDHEN and CDR2 SYDVKM. This CDR3 contains 15 residues. The V and J ends lost 3 bases and 4 bases respectively, with 13 bases between them. CDR3 in amino acids: CASSFRDLGYNEQFF. The CDR3 region has the DNA TGTGCCAGCAGTTTCCGGGACTTGGGATACAATGAGCAGTTCTTC.